This T cell receptor beta chain appears in the sequencing data of a study of cytomegalovirus exposure and HLA in healthy donors. Study-wide results and caveats: High sensitivity and specificity were reportedly achieved when the classifier diagnosed cytomegalovirus status. Cytomegalovirus-associated status was assigned to more than 150 TCR beta chains.

Some clones are missing from TCRdb's copy, which holds only in-frame ones; the method was immunoSEQ multiplex PCR. The sample yields about 120,000 clones, roughly 95% seen once. This clone has just one count. Its antigen remains unknown. Germline V gene sequence: CDR1 ENHRY, CDR2 SYGVKD. After removal of 3 bases from V and 7 bases from J, the junction contained 13 bases not matched to a gene. The CDR3 loop spans 16 amino acids. This chain links TRBV10-3 with TRBJ2-5; 8 bases map to TRBD1. The sequencing sample was made of PBMCs. The TCR sequence derives from a man in his late teens or twenties in good health and CMV-seronegative. This CDR3 reads CAISELRGRVVGTQYF. The CDR3 region has the DNA TGTGCCATCAGTGAACTCAGGGGGCGAGTGGTCGGGACCCAGTACTTC.